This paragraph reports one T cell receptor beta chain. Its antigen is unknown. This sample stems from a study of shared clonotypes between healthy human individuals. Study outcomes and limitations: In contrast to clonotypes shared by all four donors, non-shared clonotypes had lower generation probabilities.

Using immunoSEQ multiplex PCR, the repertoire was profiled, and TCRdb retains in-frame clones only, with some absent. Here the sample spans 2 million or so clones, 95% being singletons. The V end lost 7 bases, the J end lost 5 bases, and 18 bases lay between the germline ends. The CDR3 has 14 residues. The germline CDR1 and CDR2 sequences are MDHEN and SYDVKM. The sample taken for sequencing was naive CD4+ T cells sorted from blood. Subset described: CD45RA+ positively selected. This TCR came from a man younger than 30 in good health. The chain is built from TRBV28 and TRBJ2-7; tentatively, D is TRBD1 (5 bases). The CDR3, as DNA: TGTGCCAGCATCCCCAGTCAGGGTTTCCACGAGCAGTACTTC. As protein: CASIPSQGFHEQYF.